The table lists the clone carrying this TCR beta chain with a few counts. Its target is not known. Germline V gene lookup returns CDR1 MNHEY and CDR2 SVGEGT. There are 15 residues in the CDR3. With 6 bases clipped from V and 2 bases from J, the junction kept 7 bases outside the gene matches. Unique molecular identifiers were present on the cDNA, and a universal primer site came from template switching. TCRdb ran MiXCR on the 5' RACE reads and lists one entry per CDR3 protein. The sample yields 1.5 million to 2 million distinct CDR3 sequences, around 29% seen once. This record comes from a study of identical twins. Study conclusions and caveats: High-abundance cord blood beta clonotypes had fewer insertions; memory repertoires showed none. Invariant MAIT and iNKT cells could partly confound zero-insertion analyses.

Sample: cord blood. The chain recombines TRBV6-2 or TRBV6-3 with TRBJ2-5; 9 nucleotides align to TRBD1. This receptor was identified in a newborn girl in good health. The CDR3 coding sequence is TGTGCCAGCAGAGATAACAGGGGGCAACAAGAGACCCAGTACTTC. It translates to CASRDNRGQQETQYF.